This T cell receptor (beta chain) was found in a study of monozygotic twins with inflammatory bowel disease. For each CDR3 protein, TCRdb gives one entry from its re-call of the 5' RACE reads, without DNA. The sample table sets out approximately 160,000 distinct CDR3 sequences. This CDR3 comprises 13 residues. Germline CDR1 and CDR2: SQVTM and ANQGSEA. Sequenced input: blood. The genes are TRBV29-1 and TRBJ1-2. This clonotype was obtained from a human donor with ulcerative colitis or Crohn's disease, or a healthy co-twin of an affected twin (not recorded which). This chain's CDR3 is CSVEGPSGYGYTF.